The clone carrying this T cell receptor (beta chain) was found many times. The antigen is unknown. The germline V gene encodes CDR1 SGDLS and CDR2 YYNGEE. Trimming stripped 5 bases from V and 1 base from J, with 12 bases between. This CDR3 contains 15 residues. The sample is drawn from a study of T-cell memory formation after mild COVID-19. In the study overall: TCR clusters were largely donor specific. Study observations and caveats: Contracting CD8+ clones were enriched in EMRA, CD4+ mainly in CM and EM.

MiXCR was run by TCRdb on the 5' RACE reads, yielding one entry per CDR3 protein. Here the sample spans approximately 260,000 distinct CDR3 sequences, roughly a sixth being singletons. Source material: PBMCs or a T cell subset sorted from them (not recorded which). This sequence joins TRBV9 and TRBJ2-2; D may be TRBD2 (6 bases). This TCR came from a man aged 18-30 years who had mild COVID-19 (a few samples of this study predate the infection). Cell type and time point are not known. In DNA, the CDR3 is TGTGCCAGCAGTGCGGGACTCCTGAACACCGGGGAGCTGTTTTTT. As protein: CASSAGLLNTGELFF. The full variable domain, in which reference TRBV9 and TRBJ2-2 provide the parts outside the CDR3, is DSGVTQTPKHLITATGQRVTLRCSPRSGDLSVYWYQQSLDQGLQFLIQYYNGEERAKGNILERFSAQQFPDLHSELNLSSLELGDSALYFCASSAGLLNTGELFFGEGSRLTVL.